Presented here are 18 T cell receptor beta chains from one specimen sequenced in a study of cytomegalovirus exposure and HLA in healthy donors. Primers for the PCR totalled 60 Vbeta and 13 Jbeta. Method: immunoSEQ multiplex PCR; TCRdb's copy keeps in-frame clones and lacks some. The sample includes roughly 180,000 clones, 80% of them seen just once. The specimen sequenced was PBMCs. The receptors stem from a girl aged 5-17 years in good health and CMV-seropositive.

V gene TRBV4-2 combines with J gene TRBJ2-5, with TRBD2 identical over 11 bases. V dropped 0 bases and J dropped 5; count of bases not matched to a gene: 8. From germline, CDR1 is LGHNA and CDR2 YNFKEQ. The CDR3 length is 17 residues. CDR3 sequence: CASSQDIAGGPGETQYF. CDR3 coding DNA: TGTGCCAGCAGCCAAGATATAGCGGGAGGGCCGGGTGAGACCCAGTACTTC.

The J gene is TRBJ1-2, the V gene TRBV7-2; tentatively, D is TRBD1 (6 bases). Trimming pared 4 bases from V and 3 bases from J, leaving 12 bases between. The CDR3 covers 14 residues. Per the germline V gene, CDR1 is SGHTA and CDR2 is FQGNSA. This chain's CDR3 is CASSWPQGHYGYTF. The CDR3 bases are TGTGCCAGCAGCTGGCCACAGGGACACTATGGCTACACCTTC. Full variable domain (missing parts from reference TRBV7-2 and TRBJ1-2): GAGVSQSPSNKVTEKGKDVELRCDPISGHTALYWYRQSLGQGLEFLIYFQGNSAPDKSGLPSDRFSAERTGGSVSTLTIQRTQQEDSAVYLCASSWPQGHYGYTFGSGTRLTVV.

The V gene is TRBV4-3, the J gene TRBJ2-1; 8 nucleotides agree with TRBD2. This CDR3 spans 14 amino acids. V gave up 4 bases and J gave up 8 bases; unmatched junction bases: 7. Per germline, CDR1 LGHNA and CDR2 YSLEER. The CDR3 DNA is TGCGCCAGCAGCCGTGAGCGGGAGAGGTATGAGCAGTTCTTC. This sequence encodes CASSRERERYEQFF.

This clone is a singleton in its sample. The chain uses TRBV4-3 and TRBJ1-1, with D unresolved. The CDR3 runs to 15 residues. V dropped 1 base and J dropped 2 bases, with 11 bases sitting between them. Germline CDR1 is LGHNA and CDR2 is YSLEER. As DNA, the CDR3 is TGCGCCAGCAGCCAAGCCCTAGGAGTCAACACTGAAGCTTTCTTT. This translates into CASSQALGVNTEAFF.

This chain links TRBV30 with TRBJ2-6, with D possibly TRBD2 on 5 matching bases. The germline V gene has CDR1 GTSNPN and CDR2 SVGIG (reference sequence). The ends were cut back, 4 bases at V and 5 bases at J, with 9 bases in the middle. The length of the CDR3 is 13 residues. CDR3 protein: CAWTSLWANVLTF. The CDR3 DNA sequence: TGTGCCTGGACTAGCTTATGGGCCAACGTCCTGACTTTC.

The CDR3 sequence is CASSLDKNTEAFF. The CDR3 DNA reads as TGTGCCAGCAGCTTGGACAAGAACACTGAAGCTTTCTTT. The J gene is TRBJ1-1, the V gene TRBV5-4; D is unresolved. V lost 0 bases and J 1 base, leaving 4 bases between the germline ends. The CDR3 extends over 13 amino acids. Germline lookup yields CDR1 SGHNT and CDR2 YYREEE (reference sequence).

The chain couples TRBV5-1 to TRBJ2-5; possible D gene TRBD1, 5 bases. The J call may be mistaken, given a closer DNA end match to TRBJ2-7. Germline CDR1 is SGHRS and CDR2 is YFSETQ. The CDR3 loop spans 15 amino acids. The DNA of the CDR3 is TGCGCCAGCAGCTTGGGAGGACAACCGTCCTACGAGCAGTACTTC. Translation gives CASSLGGQPSYEQYF.

This sequence joins TRBV18 and TRBJ2-1; 7 nucleotides line up with TRBD2. Trimming took 2 bases from V and 5 from J; bases not matched to a gene: 12. Germline-derived CDR1 and CDR2 are KGHSH and LQKENI. The CDR3 loop spans 17 amino acids. The CDR3 region is CASSPVPGGSLDNEQFF. The CDR3 nucleotides are TGTGCCAGCTCACCAGTTCCTGGCGGGAGTCTGGACAATGAGCAGTTCTTC. Full variable domain (rest looked up from reference TRBV18 and TRBJ2-1): NAGVMQNPRHLVRRRGQEARLRCSPMKGHSHVYWYRQLPEEGLKFMVYLQKENIIDESGMPKERFSAEFPKEGPSILRIQQVVRGDSAAYFCASSPVPGGSLDNEQFFGPGTRLTVL.

Note on this clone: At one boundary the junction diverges from the germline segment, which might be a read error. The V call is TRBV12-5, the J call TRBJ2-3; 8 bases align to TRBD1. Germline CDR1 reads LGHNT; CDR2 reads FRNRAP. The CDR3 spans 14 residues. The DNA for the CDR3 is TGTGCTAGTGGTTCGGACAGGGCCACACATACGCAGTATTTT. Translation gives CASGSDRATHTQYF.

The V gene is TRBV4-1, the J gene TRBJ2-7, with D unresolved. The CDR3 has 15 residues. The germline gives CDR1 MGHRA, CDR2 YSYEKL. The ends were cut back, 0 bases at V and 5 bases at J, with 14 bases in the middle. CDR3: CASSQESGPVDEQYF. DNA for the CDR3: TGCGCCAGCAGCCAAGAGAGTGGGCCCGTGGACGAGCAGTACTTC.

The gene calls are TRBV4-2 and TRBJ2-2, with 7 nucleotides matching TRBD2. The trim removed 4 bases at V and 3 bases at J, leaving 5 bases unmatched. The length of the CDR3 is 15 residues. Germline CDR1 is LGHNA and CDR2 is YNFKEQ. CDR3 sequence (DNA): TGTGCCAGCAGCCGCAGGGAGGGGTACACCGGGGAGCTGTTTTTT. Its translation is CASSRREGYTGELFF.

The rearrangement uses TRBV19 and TRBJ1-5, with D possibly matching TRBD1 (6 bases). In germline, CDR1 is LNHDA, CDR2 SQIVND (reference sequence). Trimming removed 5 bases from V and 0 bases from J, with 17 bases in between. The CDR3 is 17 amino acids. CDR3: CASSLRGGFYSNQPQHF. In DNA form, the CDR3 reads TGTGCCAGTAGTCTACGAGGGGGTTTCTATAGCAATCAGCCCCAGCATTTT.

The chain employs TRBV6-5 and TRBJ2-1; a weak D match, TRBD2 (6 bases). Germline lookup yields CDR1 MNHEY and CDR2 SVGAGI. This CDR3 contains 14 residues. With 2 bases removed from V and 8 bases from J, the gap between germline ends came to 13 bases. The CDR3 here is CASSYGRDGDEQFF. As DNA, the CDR3 is TGTGCCAGCAGTTACGGGCGGGACGGCGATGAGCAGTTCTTC.

The rearrangement joins TRBV30 to TRBJ1-3, with D hard to call. Germline loops: CDR1 GTSNPN, CDR2 SVGIG (reference sequence). Deletions cut 5 bases from V and 0 bases from J, with 14 bases between. This CDR3 has 15 amino acids. CDR3 bases: TGTGCCTGGGGCTCAGGCTACAGCTCTGGAAACACCATATATTTT. Its translation: CAWGSGYSSGNTIYF.

This clone was detected only once. The chain combines TRBV19 with TRBJ2-7; 8 bases line up with TRBD1. From germline, CDR1 is LNHDA and CDR2 SQIVND (reference sequence). This CDR3 is 14 amino acids long. V was clipped by 5 bases and J by 3 bases; unmatched bases: 6. The CDR3 DNA is TGTGCCAGTAGTCCTCGGACAGGGTACTACGAGCAGTACTTC. Translated, it gives CASSPRTGYYEQYF.

This chain uses TRBV27 with TRBJ2-7; 7 bases are a match to TRBD2. Germline loops: CDR1 MNHEY, CDR2 SMNVEV (reference sequence). Trimming cost V 8 bases and J 2 bases; bases outside gene matches: 6. This CDR3 comprises 13 residues. CDR3 in DNA: TGTGCCAGCTCCGGACTAGTTCCCTACGAGCAGTACTTC. As protein: CASSGLVPYEQYF.

This chain uses TRBV7-9 with TRBJ2-6; no reliable D call. In germline, CDR1 is SEHNR, CDR2 FQNEAQ (reference sequence). Trimming took 1 base from V and 0 from J, leaving 7 bases between them. This CDR3 is built from 16 residues. The CDR3 region has the DNA TGTGCCAGCAGCTTAGGGCCGGGCTCTGGGGCCAACGTCCTGACTTTC. Translating gives CASSLGPGSGANVLTF.

The rearrangement joins TRBV27 to TRBJ1-1; maybe TRBD1 (5 bases). The CDR3 sequence is 15 residues long. Trimming took 6 bases from V and 6 from J, leaving 20 bases between them. Germline lookup yields CDR1 MNHEY and CDR2 SMNVEV (reference sequence). CDR3 loop: CASSGIPGGEAEAFF. The CDR3 DNA is TGTGCCAGCAGCGGGATTCCCGGAGGGGAAGCTGAAGCTTTCTTT.